One sample yielded the 5 T cell receptor beta chains listed below, sequenced in a study of blood T cell repertoires in COVID-19. TCRdb keeps only in-frame clones here, not all; method: immunoSEQ multiplex PCR. The sample yields hundreds of thousands of clones, 85% to 90% seen once. What was sequenced was peripheral blood. Source of these receptors: a woman between 18 and 29 years old with acute or convalescent COVID-19.

The chain is built from TRBV30 and TRBJ1-1; TRBD1 aligns across 7 bases. Germline CDR1 and CDR2: GTSNPN and SVGIG (reference sequence). The CDR3 has 13 amino acids. The V and J ends lost 0 bases and 7 bases, in that order; junction bases with no gene match: 5. The CDR3 coding sequence is TGTGCCTGGAGTGTCGGCAGGGGGGTTGAAGCTTTCTTT. It specifies CAWSVGRGVEAFF.

The chain links TRBV27 to TRBJ2-7, with 7 bases lining up with TRBD1. Looked up from germline, CDR1 is MNHEY and CDR2 is SMNVEV (reference sequence). J lost 0 bases, V lost 4 bases, and 9 bases had no gene match. The CDR3 extends over 16 amino acids. The DNA for the CDR3 is TGTGCCAGCAGTTCCCTCGGGACAGTAAGCTCCTACGAGCAGTACTTC. Translation gives CASSSLGTVSSYEQYF.

The V and J genes are TRBV11-2 and TRBJ1-2; D gene ambiguous. Germline CDR1 SGHAT, CDR2 FQNNGV. This CDR3 has 13 residues. Trimming stripped 0 bases from V and 11 bases from J, with 13 bases between. The CDR3 DNA follows: TGTGCCAGCAGCTTAGATCCTTCAGGATCATACACCTTC. This gives the protein CASSLDPSGSYTF.

The gene calls are TRBV3-1 (or the pseudogene TRBV3-2) and TRBJ2-7, with TRBD1 matching over 7 bases. CDR1 LGHDT and CDR2 YNNKEL come from the germline V gene (reference sequence). V lost 1 base to trimming and J lost 0 bases; unmatched junction nucleotides: 9. The CDR3 length is 17 residues. The CDR3: CASSQGSGTVLSYEQYF. DNA of the CDR3: TGTGCCAGCAGCCAAGGGTCCGGGACAGTCCTCTCCTACGAGCAGTACTTC.

V and J are TRBV4-1 and TRBJ2-7, with 12 bases that match TRBD2. Losses at the gene ends were 5 bases for V and 2 bases for J; bases not matched to a gene: 4. Germline V CDR1 and CDR2: MGHRA, YSYEKL. The CDR3 has 15 residues. CDR3 in DNA: TGCGCCAGCAGCTACACTAGCGGGGGGACCTACGAGCAGTACTTC. Its protein product is CASSYTSGGTYEQYF.